Given below is one T cell receptor (beta chain) in context. Germline-derived CDR1 and CDR2 are LGHDT and YNNKEL (reference sequence). The CDR3 consists of 14 residues. Trimming took off 0 bases at V and 5 bases at J, with 11 bases between the two ends. This record belongs to a study of early T cells in non-severe SARS-CoV-2 infection. TCRdb called the 5' RACE reads again in MiXCR, with one record for every CDR3 protein. Counted here are about 66,000 distinct CDR3 sequences, 20% occurring once; the ten biggest clones make up 16%. The sequence came from an adult who was a healthcare worker with PCR-confirmed SARS-CoV-2 infection or an uninfected control (not recorded which). V is TRBV3-1 and J is TRBJ2-7; D ambiguous. The source material was whole blood, sampled at baseline. The CDR3 is CASSQENSRHEQYF. In DNA form, the CDR3 reads TGTGCCAGCAGCCAAGAAAATTCCCGGCACGAGCAGTACTTC.